Described below is a single TCR beta chain sequence and its context. Its antigen is not known. Germline CDR1 and CDR2: SGDLS and YYNGEE. The CDR3 is 16 residues long. V lost 0 bases, J lost 3 bases, and 15 bases lay in between. The data belong to a study of CD8 T cells in ankylosing spondylitis. Findings of the study overall: Some of these motif variants have turned up before, in reports on reactive arthritis synovial fluid and blood. Disease-linked clones were reportedly significantly enriched in matched ankylosing spondylitis synovial fluid. One TCR beta motif, made up of about 8 highly homologous variants, appeared characteristic of ankylosing spondylitis blood.

Quantitative 5'-RACE with molecular barcodes was used to make the TCR beta libraries. TCRdb re-called the 5' RACE reads with MiXCR, one entry per CDR3 protein. The repertoire has around 340,000 distinct CDR3 sequences, more than 20% of them found once; the top ten carry over 10%. The chain has TRBV9 and TRBJ2-5, with D perhaps given as TRBD1 or TRBD2 (5 bases each). The TCR comes from a male donor with ankylosing spondylitis or in good health (not recorded which). Sequencing was performed on blood, either unsorted or a sorted T cell fraction (not recorded which). The CDR3 DNA reads as TGTGCCAGCAGCGTAGCTCTTGGGACGGCCGAAGAGACCCAGTACTTC. This codes for CASSVALGTAEETQYF.